The 27 T cell receptor beta chains in this list originate from one sample, sequenced in a study of blood T cell repertoires in COVID-19. Some clones are missing from TCRdb's copy, which holds only in-frame ones; the method was immunoSEQ multiplex PCR. Of around 300,000 clones detected, over 70% appear once; the ten largest clones hold about 5%. The sequenced sample consisted of PBMCs or T cells enriched from blood (not recorded which). Source of these receptors: a man aged 25 to 40 who had recovered from COVID-19.

The chain joins TRBV18 to TRBJ1-3; 7 positions agree with TRBD1. Trimming at V came to 6 bases and at J to 4 bases, leaving 9 bases not matched to a gene. The CDR3 spans 15 residues. The V gene's germline CDR1 is KGHSH and CDR2 LQKENI. This CDR3 is CASSPKNRGGNTIYF. In DNA form, the CDR3 reads TGTGCCAGCTCTCCGAAAAACAGGGGAGGAAACACCATATATTTT.

The rearrangement links TRBV2 to TRBJ1-1, with unresolved D. The V end lost 4 bases, the J end lost 4 bases, and 13 bases lay between the germline ends. The germline CDR1 and CDR2 sequences are SNHLY and FYNNEI. The CDR3 spans 14 residues. The CDR3 protein is CASSGEVVGTEAFF. For the CDR3, the DNA is TGTGCCAGCAGTGGGGAGGTCGTCGGCACTGAAGCTTTCTTT.

J is TRBJ2-7 and V is TRBV10-3; TRBD2 is a possible D gene (5 bases). This CDR3 comprises 15 residues. V shed 5 bases and J shed 3 bases, with 17 bases lying between them. CDR1 and CDR2 (germline): ENHRY, SYGVKD. Here the CDR3 DNA reads TGTGCCATCAGTTCGGACTCCTCAAGCCTCTACGAGCAGTACTTC. Its translation is CAISSDSSSLYEQYF.

V is TRBV28 and J is TRBJ1-5, with TRBD1 identical over 9 bases. V trimming: 6 bases; J trimming: 2 bases; junction bases outside the gene matches: 5. Germline V gene data show CDR1 as MDHEN and CDR2 as SYDVKM. The CDR3 consists of 15 residues. CDR3 nucleotide sequence: TGTGCCAGCAGCAGACAGGGGGTGGGCAATCAGCCCCAGCATTTT. It is translated as CASSRQGVGNQPQHF.

The chain joins TRBV7-9 to TRBJ1-6; no definite D call. The CDR3 spans 16 residues. The V end was cut by 5 bases, the J end by 4 bases, with 15 bases between. The germline CDR1 and CDR2 sequences are SEHNR and FQNEAQ (reference sequence). DNA of the CDR3: TGTGCCAGCAGCCCGTCCGGGAACCCATATAATTCACCCCTCCACTTT. Its protein product is CASSPSGNPYNSPLHF.

The chain employs TRBV2 and TRBJ2-5; 7 nucleotides match TRBD1. J lost 8 bases, V lost 6 bases, and 15 bases had no gene match. The CDR3 is 15 amino acids. The germline V gene encodes CDR1 SNHLY and CDR2 FYNNEI. This CDR3 reads CASSPDRAKFGTQYF. The CDR3 bases are TGTGCCAGCAGCCCTGACAGGGCCAAGTTTGGTACCCAGTACTTC.

This sequence joins TRBV9 and TRBJ2-7, with D possibly TRBD1 on 5 matching bases. Germline-derived CDR1 and CDR2 are SGDLS and YYNGEE. This CDR3 is 15 amino acids long. V was pared by 0 bases and J by 2 bases, with 12 bases between. The CDR3 protein is CASSVGQGQTYEQYF. The CDR3 DNA is TGTGCCAGCAGCGTAGGGCAGGGTCAAACCTACGAGCAGTACTTC.

The chain has TRBV6-2 or TRBV6-3 and TRBJ1-2; D possibly corresponds to TRBD1 (5 bases). The germline V and J ends were trimmed by 0 bases and 4 bases, with 12 bases remaining between them. The CDR3 totals 15 residues. Per germline, CDR1 MNHEY and CDR2 SVGEGT. The CDR3: CASSYSLGEVYGYTF. CDR3 bases: TGTGCCAGCAGTTACTCGCTAGGGGAAGTCTATGGCTACACCTTC.

The chain couples TRBV2 to TRBJ1-5; the D is unclear. V was pared by 11 bases and J by 3 bases, with 14 bases between. The germline gives CDR1 SNHLY, CDR2 FYNNEI. There are 13 residues in the CDR3. In nucleotides, the CDR3 is TGTGCCGGAGGGTTGGGGATCAATCAGCCCCAGCATTTT. The encoded protein is CAGGLGINQPQHF.

The chain is built from TRBV7-9 and TRBJ1-3, with D perhaps TRBD1 (5 bases). Germline CDR1 reads SEHNR; CDR2 reads FQNEAQ (reference sequence). Trimming left V 5 bases short and J 1 base short, with 15 bases between. The CDR3 covers 16 residues. The CDR3 nucleotides are TGTGCCAGCAGCACAAACGTCGACAGATCTGGAAACACCATATATTTT. Translation gives CASSTNVDRSGNTIYF.

The J gene is TRBJ2-3, the V gene TRBV18; the match to TRBD2 covers 11 bases. Germline loops: CDR1 KGHSH, CDR2 LQKENI. With V trimmed by 4 bases and J by 5 bases, 5 bases remained unmatched. The CDR3 is 15 amino acids. CDR3 loop: CASSLTSGAGDTQYF. The CDR3 region has the DNA TGTGCCAGCTCACTGACTAGCGGGGCCGGAGATACGCAGTATTTT.

The gene calls are TRBV11-2 and TRBJ1-1; D call uncertain. CDR1 SGHAT and CDR2 FQNNGV come from the germline V gene. V was shortened by 1 base and J by 1 base, with 13 bases between the two germline ends. This CDR3 spans 16 amino acids. The CDR3 coding sequence is TGTGCCAGCAGCTTAGTGGTATTCGGGGAGAACACTGAAGCTTTCTTT. This codes for CASSLVVFGENTEAFF.

This chain links TRBV5-1 with TRBJ1-6, with 9 bases aligning to TRBD1. CDR3 size: 16 residues. V was clipped by 5 bases and J by 9 bases; unmatched bases: 12. Germline lookup yields CDR1 SGHRS and CDR2 YFSETQ. In DNA form, the CDR3 reads TGCGCCAGCAGAGCGACCTCCGGGACAGGGATTTCACCCCTCCACTTT. It encodes CASRATSGTGISPLHF.

This chain uses TRBV6-5 with TRBJ1-1, with no clear D. This CDR3 is 12 amino acids long. V was trimmed by 5 bases and J by 5 bases, leaving 9 bases between them. CDR1 and CDR2 (germline): MNHEY, SVGAGI. CDR3 nucleotide sequence: TGTGCCAGCAGTATTGGTCGGACTGAAGCTTTCTTT. This translates into CASSIGRTEAFF.

V usage is TRBV3-1 (or the pseudogene TRBV3-2) and J usage is TRBJ2-5; TRBD2 matches 8 bases. Germline-derived CDR1 and CDR2 are LGHDT and YNNKEL (reference sequence). Trimming took 2 bases from V and 5 from J; bases not matched to a gene: 10. The CDR3 is 16 residues long. DNA of the CDR3: TGTGCCAGCAGCCAACAACCGGGACTAGAAGTGGAGACCCAGTACTTC. Its translation is CASSQQPGLEVETQYF.

The chain combines TRBV6-1 with TRBJ1-4, with a weak D call TRBD1 (5 bases). Germline V gene sequence: CDR1 MNHNS, CDR2 SASEGT. The CDR3 is made up of 14 amino acids. Deletions cut 1 base from V and 8 bases from J, with 11 bases between. CDR3 protein: CASSEGQGNEKLFF. The CDR3 region has the DNA TGTGCCAGCAGTGAAGGGCAGGGCAACGAAAAACTGTTTTTT.

The chain combines TRBV24-1 with TRBJ2-1; D unclear. Looked up from germline, CDR1 is KGHDR and CDR2 is SFDVKD. The V and J ends lost 4 bases and 3 bases respectively, with 12 bases between them. The CDR3 has 15 residues. Written as DNA, the CDR3 is TGTGCCACCAGTGACCCTTCCGACATCTACAATGAGCAGTTCTTC. The encoded protein is CATSDPSDIYNEQFF.

This clone came up once. This rearrangement joins TRBV5-1 to TRBJ1-2, with TRBD1 matching 7 bases. CDR1 is SGHRS and CDR2 is YFSETQ in the germline V gene. The CDR3 runs to 16 residues. J lost 3 bases, V lost 2 bases, and 10 bases had no gene match. CDR3 sequence (DNA): TGCGCCAGCAGCTTACCCGGGACAGAGGCACACTATGGCTACACCTTC. Protein: CASSLPGTEAHYGYTF.

On this clone: Distinct nucleotide sequences in the sample also encode this CDR3. The chain recombines TRBV6-5 with TRBJ2-7, with a possible D match to TRBD1 (6 bases). Trimming cost V 0 bases and J 0 bases, with 9 bases left between them. The CDR3 contains 15 residues. Germline V lookup: CDR1 MNHEY, CDR2 SVGAGI. The CDR3 reads CASSYSTGHSYEQYF. The CDR3 bases are TGTGCCAGCAGTTACTCGACGGGACACTCCTACGAGCAGTACTTC.

The count of this clone is one. The CDR3 here is CATQGYTF. The CDR3 bases are TGTGCCACACAGGGGTACACCTTC. The rearrangement links TRBV24-1 to TRBJ1-2, with TRBD1 matching 7 bases. From germline, CDR1 is KGHDR and CDR2 SFDVKD. The length of the CDR3 is 8 residues. The J segment lost 11 bases and the V segment lost 10 bases, leaving 0 bases of the junction unmatched.

The chain links TRBV2 to TRBJ2-3; TRBD2 is a possible D gene (7 bases). The CDR3 is 17 residues long. The V gene lost 5 bases and the J gene lost 5 bases, with 23 bases spanning the gap. Germline assignment: CDR1 SNHLY and CDR2 FYNNEI. The CDR3: CASSPGLGAGDIDTQYF. The CDR3 DNA is TGTGCCAGCAGTCCCGGTTTGGGCGCGGGGGACATAGATACGCAGTATTTT.

The CDR3 bases are TGTGCCAGTAGTATTGATGACAGGGGCGGCACAGATACGCAGTATTTT. This translates into CASSIDDRGGTDTQYF. J is TRBJ2-3 and V is TRBV19; 8 bases agree with TRBD1. V trimming: 3 bases; J trimming: 1 base; junction bases outside the gene matches: 6. Germline CDR1 is LNHDA and CDR2 is SQIVND (reference sequence). The CDR3 runs 16 residues. The full variable domain, in which reference TRBV19 and TRBJ2-3 provide the parts outside the CDR3, is DGGITQSPKYLFRKEGQNVTLSCEQNLNHDAMYWYRQDPGQGLRLIYYSQIVNDFQKGDIAEGYSVSREKKESFPLTVTSAQKNPTAFYLCASSIDDRGGTDTQYFGPGTRLTVL.

As concerns this clone: Distinct nucleotide sequences in the sample also encode this CDR3. The chain carries TRBV5-1 and TRBJ2-3; D is perhaps TRBD1 (6 bases). Trimming took off 4 bases at V and 2 bases at J, with 11 bases between the two ends. The CDR3 is 14 amino acids. CDR1 and CDR2 (germline): SGHRS, YFSETQ. CDR3 region: CASSRGQNTDTQYF. In DNA, the CDR3 is TGCGCCAGCAGCCGCGGACAGAACACAGATACGCAGTATTTT.

V gene TRBV11-1 combines with J gene TRBJ2-7, with D possibly TRBD1 on 6 matching bases. The V and J ends lost 1 base and 3 bases respectively, with 13 bases between them. This CDR3 has 15 residues. Germline V lookup: CDR1 SGHAT, CDR2 FQDESV (reference sequence). As DNA, the CDR3 is TGTGCCAGCAGCTTAGATGGGACATTCGTCTACGAGCAGTACTTC. Protein product: CASSLDGTFVYEQYF.

This clone was counted once. The chain carries TRBV5-1 and TRBJ1-1; 7 positions agree with TRBD1. This CDR3 spans 15 amino acids. Losses at the gene ends were 4 bases for V and 1 base for J; bases not matched to a gene: 7. In germline, CDR1 is SGHRS, CDR2 YFSETQ. CDR3 protein: CASSMTGPKNTEAFF. CDR3 DNA: TGCGCCAGCAGCATGACAGGGCCCAAGAACACTGAAGCTTTCTTT.

The rearrangement links TRBV11-2 to TRBJ2-7; perhaps TRBD1 as D (6 bases). Per the germline V gene, CDR1 is SGHAT and CDR2 is FQNNGV. The CDR3 spans 14 residues. V was shortened by 3 bases and J by 3 bases, with 12 bases between the two germline ends. The CDR3 DNA reads as TGTGCCAGCAGCTTCGCACAGGGCGGCTACGAGCAGTACTTC. Its protein product is CASSFAQGGYEQYF. The full variable domain, its missing parts supplied by reference TRBV11-2 and TRBJ2-7, is EAGVAQSPRYKIIEKRQSVAFWCNPISGHATLYWYQQILGQGPKLLIQFQNNGVVDDSQLPKDRFSAERLKGVDSTLKIQPAKLEDSAVYLCASSFAQGGYEQYFGPGTRLTVT.

J is TRBJ1-2 and V is TRBV3-1 (or the pseudogene TRBV3-2); TRBD1 agrees at 7 bases. CDR3 length: 16 residues. V lost 2 bases and J lost 5; bases outside the gene matches: 11. The germline V gene has CDR1 LGHDT and CDR2 YNNKEL (reference sequence). CDR3 amino acids: CASSQTGGTDGYGYTF. CDR3 bases: TGTGCCAGCAGCCAAACCGGAGGGACAGACGGATATGGCTACACCTTC.